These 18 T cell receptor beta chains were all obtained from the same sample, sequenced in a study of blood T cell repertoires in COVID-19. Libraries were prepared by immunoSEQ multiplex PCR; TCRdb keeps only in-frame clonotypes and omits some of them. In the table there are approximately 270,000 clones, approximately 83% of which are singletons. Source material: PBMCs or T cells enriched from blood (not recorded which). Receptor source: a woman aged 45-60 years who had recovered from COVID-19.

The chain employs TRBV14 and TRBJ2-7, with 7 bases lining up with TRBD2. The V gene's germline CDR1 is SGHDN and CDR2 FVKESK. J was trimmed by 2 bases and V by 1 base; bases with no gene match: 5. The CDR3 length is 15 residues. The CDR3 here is CASSQGSGFTYEQYF. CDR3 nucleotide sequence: TGTGCCAGCAGCCAAGGTAGCGGGTTCACCTACGAGCAGTACTTC.

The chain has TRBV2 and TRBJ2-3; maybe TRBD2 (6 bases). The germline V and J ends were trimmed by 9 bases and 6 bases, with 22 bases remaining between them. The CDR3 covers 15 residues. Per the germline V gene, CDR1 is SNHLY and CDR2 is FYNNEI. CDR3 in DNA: TGTGCCAGTCAAGACGGGACTCGAGAGCTCGATACGCAGTATTTT. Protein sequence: CASQDGTRELDTQYF.

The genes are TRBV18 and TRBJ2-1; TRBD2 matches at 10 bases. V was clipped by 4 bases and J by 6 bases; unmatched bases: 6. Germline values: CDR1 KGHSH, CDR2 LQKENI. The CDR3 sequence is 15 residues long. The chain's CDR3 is CASSLGASGSNEQFF. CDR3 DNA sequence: TGTGCCAGCTCACTCGGGGCTAGCGGGAGCAATGAGCAGTTCTTC.

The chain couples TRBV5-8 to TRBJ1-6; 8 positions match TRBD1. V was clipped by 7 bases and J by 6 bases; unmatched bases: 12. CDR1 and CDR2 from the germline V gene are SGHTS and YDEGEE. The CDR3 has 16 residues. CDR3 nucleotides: TGTGCCAGCCGGGGAACCGGGACAGGATTTAATTCACCCCTCCACTTT. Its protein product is CASRGTGTGFNSPLHF.

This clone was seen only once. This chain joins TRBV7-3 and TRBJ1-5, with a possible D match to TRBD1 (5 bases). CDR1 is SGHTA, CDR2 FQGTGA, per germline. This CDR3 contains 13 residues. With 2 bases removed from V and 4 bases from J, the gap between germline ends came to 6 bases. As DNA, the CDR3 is TGTGCCAGCAGCTTATCAGGGAATCAGCCCCAGCATTTT. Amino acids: CASSLSGNQPQHF.

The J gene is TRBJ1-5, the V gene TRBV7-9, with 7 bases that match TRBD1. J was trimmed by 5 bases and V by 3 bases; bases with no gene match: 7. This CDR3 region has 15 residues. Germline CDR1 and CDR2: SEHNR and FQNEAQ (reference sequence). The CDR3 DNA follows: TGTGCCAGCAGCTTCGACAGGGAGAAAGATCAGCCCCAGCATTTT. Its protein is CASSFDREKDQPQHF.

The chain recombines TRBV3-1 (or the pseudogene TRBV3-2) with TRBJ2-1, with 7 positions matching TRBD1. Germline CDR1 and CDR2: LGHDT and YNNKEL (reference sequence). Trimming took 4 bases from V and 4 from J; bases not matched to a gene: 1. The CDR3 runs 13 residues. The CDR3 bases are TGTGCCAGCAGCCCGGGACAGTACAATGAGCAGTTCTTC. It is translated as CASSPGQYNEQFF.

The CDR3 loop reads CASSPYEDYDRSYEQYF. CDR3 DNA: TGTGCCAGCAGCCCGTACGAAGACTATGACAGGTCCTACGAGCAGTACTTC. The rearrangement links TRBV7-9 to TRBJ2-7; D perhaps matches TRBD1 (6 bases). With 5 bases removed from V and 1 base from J, the gap between germline ends came to 21 bases. Germline lookup yields CDR1 SEHNR and CDR2 FQNEAQ (reference sequence). The CDR3 is 17 residues long.

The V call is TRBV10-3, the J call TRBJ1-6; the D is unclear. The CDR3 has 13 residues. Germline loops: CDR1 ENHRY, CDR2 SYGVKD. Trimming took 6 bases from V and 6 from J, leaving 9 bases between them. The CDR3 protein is CAIRSAANSPLHF. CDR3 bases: TGTGCCATCAGGAGTGCGGCTAATTCACCCCTCCACTTT.

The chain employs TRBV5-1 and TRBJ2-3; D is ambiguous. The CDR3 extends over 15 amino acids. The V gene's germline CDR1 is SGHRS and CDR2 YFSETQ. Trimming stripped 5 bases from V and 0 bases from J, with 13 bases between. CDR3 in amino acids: CASSFIAASTDTQYF. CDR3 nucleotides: TGCGCCAGCAGTTTCATAGCAGCTAGCACAGATACGCAGTATTTT.

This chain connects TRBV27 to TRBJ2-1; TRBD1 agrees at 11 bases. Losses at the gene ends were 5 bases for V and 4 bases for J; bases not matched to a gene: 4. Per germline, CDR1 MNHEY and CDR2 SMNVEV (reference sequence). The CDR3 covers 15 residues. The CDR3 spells CASSTDRGPYNEQFF. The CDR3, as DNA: TGTGCCAGCAGTACGGACAGGGGGCCGTACAATGAGCAGTTCTTC.

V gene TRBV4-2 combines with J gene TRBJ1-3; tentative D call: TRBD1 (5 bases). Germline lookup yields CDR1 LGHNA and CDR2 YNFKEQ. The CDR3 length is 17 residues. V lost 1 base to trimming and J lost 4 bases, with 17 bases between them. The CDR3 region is CASSQATTVGEGNTIYF. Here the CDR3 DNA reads TGTGCCAGCAGCCAAGCTACGACAGTAGGAGAGGGAAACACCATATATTTT.

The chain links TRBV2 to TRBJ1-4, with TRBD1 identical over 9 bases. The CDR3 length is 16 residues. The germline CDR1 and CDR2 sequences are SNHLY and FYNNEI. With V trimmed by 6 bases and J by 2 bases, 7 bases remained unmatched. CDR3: CASRIQGARTNEKLFF. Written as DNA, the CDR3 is TGTGCCAGCAGGATACAGGGGGCGAGGACTAATGAAAAACTGTTTTTT.

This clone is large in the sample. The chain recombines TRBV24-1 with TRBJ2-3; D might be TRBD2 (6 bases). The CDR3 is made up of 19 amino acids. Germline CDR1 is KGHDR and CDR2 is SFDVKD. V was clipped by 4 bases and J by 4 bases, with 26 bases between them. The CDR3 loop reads CATSDPQVCSGGSADTQYF. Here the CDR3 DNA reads TGTGCCACCAGTGACCCCCAGGTGTGTTCCGGGGGATCAGCAGATACGCAGTATTTT.

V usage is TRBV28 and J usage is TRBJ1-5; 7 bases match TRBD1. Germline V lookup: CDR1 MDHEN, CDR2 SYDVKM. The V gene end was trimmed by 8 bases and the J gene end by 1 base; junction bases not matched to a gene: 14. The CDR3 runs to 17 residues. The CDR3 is CASVPGRQGSSNQPQHF. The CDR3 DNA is TGTGCCAGCGTCCCCGGAAGACAGGGCTCGAGCAATCAGCCCCAGCATTTT. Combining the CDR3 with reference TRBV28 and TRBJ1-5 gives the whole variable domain DVKVTQSSRYLVKRTGEKVFLECVQDMDHENMFWYRQDPGLGLRLIYFSYDVKMKEKGDIPEGYSVSREKKERFSLILESASTNQTSMYLCASVPGRQGSSNQPQHFGDGTRLSIL.

The CDR3 sequence is CASGQGGRGYEQYF. The CDR3 DNA sequence: TGTGCCTCCGGACAGGGTGGTCGAGGCTACGAGCAGTACTTC. The gene calls are TRBV30 and TRBJ2-7; 8 bases fit TRBD1. CDR1 and CDR2 (germline): GTSNPN, SVGIG (reference sequence). Unmatched junction bases numbered 11, after V lost 7 bases and J lost 3 bases. This CDR3 contains 14 residues.

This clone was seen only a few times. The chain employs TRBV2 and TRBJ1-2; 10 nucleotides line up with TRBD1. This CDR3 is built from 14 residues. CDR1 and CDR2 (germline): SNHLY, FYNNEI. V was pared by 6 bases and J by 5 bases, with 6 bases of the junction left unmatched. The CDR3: CASSDRGRQYGYTF. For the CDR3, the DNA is TGTGCCAGCAGCGACAGGGGGCGACAATATGGCTACACCTTC.

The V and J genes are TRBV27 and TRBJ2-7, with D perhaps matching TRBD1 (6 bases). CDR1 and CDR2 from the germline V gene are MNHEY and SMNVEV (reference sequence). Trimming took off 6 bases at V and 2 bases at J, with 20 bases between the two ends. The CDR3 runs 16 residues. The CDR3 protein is CASSTYLTGPPYEQYF. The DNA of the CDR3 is TGTGCCAGCAGCACATACCTAACAGGGCCTCCCTACGAGCAGTACTTC.